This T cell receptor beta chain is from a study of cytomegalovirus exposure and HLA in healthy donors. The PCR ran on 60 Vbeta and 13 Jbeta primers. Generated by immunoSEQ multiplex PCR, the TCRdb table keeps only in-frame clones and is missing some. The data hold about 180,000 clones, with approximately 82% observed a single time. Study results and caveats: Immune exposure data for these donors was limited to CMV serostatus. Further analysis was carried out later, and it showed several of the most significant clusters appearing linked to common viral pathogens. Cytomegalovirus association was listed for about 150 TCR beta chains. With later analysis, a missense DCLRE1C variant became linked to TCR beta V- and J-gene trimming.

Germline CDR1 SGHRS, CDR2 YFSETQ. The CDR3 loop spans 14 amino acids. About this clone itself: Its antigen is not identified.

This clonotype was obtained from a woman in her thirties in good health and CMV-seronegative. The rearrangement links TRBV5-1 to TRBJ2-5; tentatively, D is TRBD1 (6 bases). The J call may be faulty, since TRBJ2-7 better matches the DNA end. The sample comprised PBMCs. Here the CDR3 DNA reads TGCGCCAGCAGGCGTACAGGGAGCTCCTACGAGCAGTACTTC. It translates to CASRRTGSSYEQYF.